One and the same sample provided the 14 T cell receptor beta chains below, sequenced in a study of shared clonotypes between healthy human individuals. Produced via immunoSEQ multiplex PCR; TCRdb's table is partial and in-frame only. The table records roughly 2,500,000 clones, under 95% of them present only once. Sequenced sample: naive CD4+ T cells from PBMCs. Subset: CD45RA+ positively selected. The receptors stem from a man younger than 35 in good health. Some clones in this sample may be carry-over from other donors' samples.

V is TRBV5-4 and J is TRBJ2-2; D is unclear. Trimming cost V 4 bases and J 5 bases, with 12 bases left between them. The CDR3 has 14 amino acids. The germline gives CDR1 SGHNT, CDR2 YYREEE (reference sequence). CDR3 DNA: TGTGCCAGCAGCCTCGGCCGGCCTACCGGGGAGCTGTTTTTT. Residues: CASSLGRPTGELFF.

This clone was counted a few times. Different DNA sequences within this sample yield the same CDR3. The chain recombines TRBV7-9 with TRBJ1-3; unclear D gene. The CDR3 has 14 amino acids. With 6 bases removed from V and 0 bases from J, the gap between germline ends came to 9 bases. Germline CDR1 reads SEHNR; CDR2 reads FQNEAQ (reference sequence). CDR3 nucleotides: TGTGCCAGCAGTTTCTTAAGCTCTGGAAACACCATATATTTT. Encoded protein: CASSFLSSGNTIYF.

This clone showed up just once. The CDR3 loop is CASSPLIGDYGYTF. The CDR3 nucleotides read TGTGCCAGCTCACCACTTATCGGGGACTATGGCTACACCTTC. The rearrangement uses TRBV18 and TRBJ1-2; no firm D call. The CDR3 is 14 residues long. The V end was cut by 1 base, the J end by 3 bases, with 9 bases between. The germline V gene has CDR1 KGHSH and CDR2 LQKENI.

The chain carries TRBV23-1 and TRBJ1-2, with a weak D call TRBD1 (5 bases). TRBV23-1 carries the ORF label, with uncertain function. Trimming cost V 10 bases and J 1 base, with 10 bases left between them. The CDR3 consists of 12 residues. CDR3 in amino acids: CATRGDNYGYTF. CDR3 DNA: TGCGCCACCAGAGGGGATAACTATGGCTACACCTTC.

V and J are TRBV4-2 and TRBJ1-4; D call uncertain. This CDR3 is 14 amino acids long. Germline V gene data show CDR1 as LGHNA and CDR2 as YNFKEQ. V was trimmed by 6 bases and J by 4 bases, leaving 12 bases between them. The CDR3 region is CASRKRPDNEKLFF. The CDR3 DNA reads as TGTGCCAGCAGGAAACGCCCTGATAATGAAAAACTGTTTTTT.

Turning to this clone: The sample carries other DNA sequences with the same CDR3. V gene TRBV2 combines with J gene TRBJ1-2; D gene unclear. The V end lost 3 bases, the J end lost 4 bases, and 12 bases lay between the germline ends. The CDR3 covers 14 residues. The germline CDR1 and CDR2 sequences are SNHLY and FYNNEI. The CDR3 nucleotides read TGTGCCAGCAGTGAGTCGGGCGGCATCTATGGCTACACCTTC. This gives the protein CASSESGGIYGYTF.

The CDR3 sequence: CASTNGTRRTGELFF. The CDR3 DNA sequence: TGTGCCAGCACCAATGGGACCAGGCGGACCGGGGAGCTGTTTTTT. The chain combines TRBV5-4 with TRBJ2-2; D possibly uses TRBD1 or TRBD2 (5 bases each). The CDR3 is 15 amino acids. Per the germline V gene, CDR1 is SGHNT and CDR2 is YYREEE (reference sequence). The V gene lost 6 bases and the J gene lost 5 bases, with 17 bases spanning the gap.

This clone was detected only once. This sequence joins TRBV30 and TRBJ1-1; D perhaps matches TRBD1 (5 bases). Germline V lookup: CDR1 GTSNPN, CDR2 SVGIG (reference sequence). This CDR3 has 16 amino acids. V was shortened by 1 base and J by 0 bases, with 15 bases between the two germline ends. As DNA, the CDR3 is TGTGCCTGGAGTGCGACTCGGACAAACATGAACACTGAAGCTTTCTTT. This gives the protein CAWSATRTNMNTEAFF.

The chain recombines TRBV11-2 with TRBJ2-1; 11 bases map to TRBD1. The length of the CDR3 is 13 residues. Germline V gene data show CDR1 as SGHAT and CDR2 as FQNNGV. V gave up 5 bases and J gave up 15 bases; unmatched junction bases: 9. CDR3 nucleotides: TGTGCCAGCAGCCCGGACCGAGGACAGGGGGCGTTCTTC. This sequence encodes CASSPDRGQGAFF.

The genes are TRBV7-8 and TRBJ2-6; the D gene is possibly TRBD1 (5 bases). Germline loops: CDR1 SGHVS, CDR2 FQNEAQ. V was trimmed by 5 bases and J by 0 bases, leaving 11 bases between them. The CDR3 spans 16 residues. DNA of the CDR3: TGTGCCAGCAGCCTGACAGAAAACTCTGGGGCCAACGTCCTGACTTTC. Translation gives CASSLTENSGANVLTF.

For the CDR3, the DNA is TGTGCCAGCAGGACCGGGACAGGGGCTTATCAGCCCCAGCATTTT. This sequence encodes CASRTGTGAYQPQHF. V gene TRBV28 combines with J gene TRBJ1-5, with 10 bases identical to TRBD1. V lost 6 bases and J lost 5; bases outside the gene matches: 7. CDR3 length: 15 amino acids. The germline CDR1 and CDR2 sequences are MDHEN and SYDVKM.

V and J are TRBV4-2 and TRBJ2-3; 11 bases fit TRBD2. V trimming: 3 bases; J trimming: 4 bases; junction bases outside the gene matches: 3. This CDR3 contains 15 residues. Germline-derived CDR1 and CDR2 are LGHNA and YNFKEQ. The CDR3 DNA sequence: TGTGCCAGCAGCCAGGGGACTAGCGGACCAGATACGCAGTATTTT. It is translated as CASSQGTSGPDTQYF.

The chain recombines TRBV28 with TRBJ1-2; D remains unclear. Trimming pared 7 bases from V and 4 bases from J, leaving 10 bases between. The CDR3 is 12 amino acids. Germline CDR1 and CDR2: MDHEN and SYDVKM. The CDR3, as DNA: TGTGCCAGCACCGCCCTGGGCTATGGCTACACCTTC. Its translation is CASTALGYGYTF.

The V call is TRBV18, the J call TRBJ2-3, with 8 bases fitting TRBD2. Germline V gene sequence: CDR1 KGHSH, CDR2 LQKENI. V was pared by 6 bases and J by 3 bases, with 11 bases of the junction left unmatched. CDR3 length equals 16 residues. The CDR3 sequence is CASSPTNLAGTDTQYF. CDR3 bases: TGTGCCAGCTCTCCGACCAATTTAGCGGGAACAGATACGCAGTATTTT. Combining the CDR3 with reference TRBV18 and TRBJ2-3 gives the whole variable domain NAGVMQNPRHLVRRRGQEARLRCSPMKGHSHVYWYRQLPEEGLKFMVYLQKENIIDESGMPKERFSAEFPKEGPSILRIQQVVRGDSAAYFCASSPTNLAGTDTQYFGPGTRLTVL.